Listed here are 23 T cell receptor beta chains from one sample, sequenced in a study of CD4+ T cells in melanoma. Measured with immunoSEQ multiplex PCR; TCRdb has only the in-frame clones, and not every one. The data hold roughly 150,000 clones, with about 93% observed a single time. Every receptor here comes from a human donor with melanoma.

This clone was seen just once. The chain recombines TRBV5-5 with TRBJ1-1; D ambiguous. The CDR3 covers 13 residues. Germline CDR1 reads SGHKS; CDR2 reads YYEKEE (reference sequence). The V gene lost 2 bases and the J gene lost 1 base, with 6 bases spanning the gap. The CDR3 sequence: CASSFGWNTEAFF. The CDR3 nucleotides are TGTGCCAGCAGCTTTGGGTGGAACACTGAAGCTTTCTTT.

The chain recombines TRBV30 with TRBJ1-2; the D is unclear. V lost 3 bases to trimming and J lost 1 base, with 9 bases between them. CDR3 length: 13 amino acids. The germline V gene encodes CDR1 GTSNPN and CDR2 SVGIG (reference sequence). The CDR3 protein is CAWSLGLNYGYTF. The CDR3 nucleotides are TGTGCCTGGAGCCTCGGACTTAACTATGGCTACACCTTC.

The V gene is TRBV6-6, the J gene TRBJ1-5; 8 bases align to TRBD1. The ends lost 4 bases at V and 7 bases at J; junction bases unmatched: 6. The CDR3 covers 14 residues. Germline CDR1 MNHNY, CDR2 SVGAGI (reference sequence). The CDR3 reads CASSSGQGVQPQHF. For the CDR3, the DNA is TGTGCCAGCAGTTCTGGACAGGGAGTACAGCCCCAGCATTTT.

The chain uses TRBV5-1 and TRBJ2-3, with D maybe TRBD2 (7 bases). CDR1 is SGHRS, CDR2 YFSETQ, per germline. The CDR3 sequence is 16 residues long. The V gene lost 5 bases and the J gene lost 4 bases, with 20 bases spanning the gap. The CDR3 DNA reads TGCGCCAGCAGTCTCCTAATTGGGGGGGCGGCAGATACGCAGTATTTT. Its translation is CASSLLIGGAADTQYF. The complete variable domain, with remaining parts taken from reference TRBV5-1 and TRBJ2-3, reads KAGVTQTPRYLIKTRGQQVTLSCSPISGHRSVSWYQQTPGQGLQFLFEYFSETQRNKGNFPGRFSGRQFSNSRSEMNVSTLELGDSALYLCASSLLIGGAADTQYFGPGTRLTVL.

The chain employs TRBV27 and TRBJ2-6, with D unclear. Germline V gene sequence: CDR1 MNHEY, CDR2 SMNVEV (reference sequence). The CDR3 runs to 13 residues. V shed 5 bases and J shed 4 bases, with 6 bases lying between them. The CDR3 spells CASSPFGANVLTF. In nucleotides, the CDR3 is TGTGCCAGCAGTCCGTTCGGGGCCAACGTCCTGACTTTC.

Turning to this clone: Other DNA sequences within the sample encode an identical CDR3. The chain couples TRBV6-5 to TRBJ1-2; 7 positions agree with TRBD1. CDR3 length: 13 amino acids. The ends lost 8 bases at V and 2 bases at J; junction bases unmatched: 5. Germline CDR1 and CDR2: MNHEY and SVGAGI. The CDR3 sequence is CASSRQGNYGYTF. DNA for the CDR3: TGTGCCAGCTCGAGACAGGGCAACTATGGCTACACCTTC.

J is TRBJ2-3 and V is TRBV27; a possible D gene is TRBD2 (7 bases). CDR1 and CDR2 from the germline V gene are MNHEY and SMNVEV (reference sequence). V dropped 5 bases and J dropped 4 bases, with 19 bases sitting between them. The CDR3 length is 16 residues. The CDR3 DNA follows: TGTGCCAGCAGTACCTTAGCGGGTAGGGGGGCAGATACGCAGTATTTT. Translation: CASSTLAGRGADTQYF.

The CDR3 sequence: CASSLRTDTQYF. The CDR3 DNA sequence: TGTGCCAGCAGCTTGCGCACAGATACGCAGTATTTT. The J gene is TRBJ2-3, the V gene TRBV5-5; the D is unclear. This CDR3 is 12 amino acids long. The V and J ends lost 1 base and 1 base respectively, with 1 base between them. Germline V gene sequence: CDR1 SGHKS, CDR2 YYEKEE (reference sequence).

DNA for the CDR3: TGTGCCAGCAGCTTAGGAGTGGGCAGGGGACGTCCCGGGGAGCTGTTTTTT. Protein sequence: CASSLGVGRGRPGELFF. J is TRBJ2-2 and V is TRBV7-3; possible D gene TRBD1, 6 bases. Trimming left V 2 bases short and J 6 bases short, with 19 bases between. The CDR3 consists of 17 residues. Germline CDR1 is SGHTA and CDR2 is FQGTGA.

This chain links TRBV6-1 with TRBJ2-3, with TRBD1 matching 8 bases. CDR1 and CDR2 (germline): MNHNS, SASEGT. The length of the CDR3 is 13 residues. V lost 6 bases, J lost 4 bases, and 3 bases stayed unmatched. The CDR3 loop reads CASRNRGADTQYF. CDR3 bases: TGTGCCAGCAGAAACAGGGGGGCAGATACGCAGTATTTT.

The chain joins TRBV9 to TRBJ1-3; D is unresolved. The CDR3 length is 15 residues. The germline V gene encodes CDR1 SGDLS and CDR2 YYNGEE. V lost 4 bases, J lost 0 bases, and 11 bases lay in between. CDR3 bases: TGTGCCAGCAGCCCTTTCGAGGGCTCTGGAAACACCATATATTTT. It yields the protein CASSPFEGSGNTIYF.

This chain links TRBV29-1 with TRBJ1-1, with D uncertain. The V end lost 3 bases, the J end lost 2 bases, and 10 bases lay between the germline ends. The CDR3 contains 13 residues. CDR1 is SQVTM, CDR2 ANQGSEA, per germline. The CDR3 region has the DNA TGCAGCGTTGAGCGAACAGAAAACACTGAAGCTTTCTTT. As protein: CSVERTENTEAFF.

In DNA, the CDR3 is TGTGCCGTGTCTCGGGGGATGAACACTGAAGCTTTCTTT. It is translated as CAVSRGMNTEAFF. This chain links TRBV6-5 with TRBJ1-1; D possibly corresponds to TRBD1 (5 bases). Germline CDR1 reads MNHEY; CDR2 reads SVGAGI. This CDR3 is 13 amino acids long. V was shortened by 11 bases and J by 0 bases, with 13 bases between the two germline ends.

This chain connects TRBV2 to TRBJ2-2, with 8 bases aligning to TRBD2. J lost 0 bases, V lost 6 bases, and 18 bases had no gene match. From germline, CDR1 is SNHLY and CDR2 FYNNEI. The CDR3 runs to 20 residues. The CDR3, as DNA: TGTGCCAGCAGCTGGTCTGAGGGGGACCAGCGGGGGACGAACACCGGGGAGCTGTTTTTT. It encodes CASSWSEGDQRGTNTGELFF. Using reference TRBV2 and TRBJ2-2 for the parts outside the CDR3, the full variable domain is EPEVTQTPSHQVTQMGQEVILRCVPISNHLYFYWYRQILGQKVEFLVSFYNNEISEKSEIFDDQFSVERPDGSNFTLKIRSTKLEDSAMYFCASSWSEGDQRGTNTGELFFGEGSRLTVL.

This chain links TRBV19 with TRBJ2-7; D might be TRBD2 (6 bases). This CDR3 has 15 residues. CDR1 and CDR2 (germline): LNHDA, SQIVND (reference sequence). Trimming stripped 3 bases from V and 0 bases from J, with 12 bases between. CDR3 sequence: CASSINGGYSYEQYF. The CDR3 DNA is TGTGCCAGTAGTATCAACGGGGGATACTCCTACGAGCAGTACTTC.

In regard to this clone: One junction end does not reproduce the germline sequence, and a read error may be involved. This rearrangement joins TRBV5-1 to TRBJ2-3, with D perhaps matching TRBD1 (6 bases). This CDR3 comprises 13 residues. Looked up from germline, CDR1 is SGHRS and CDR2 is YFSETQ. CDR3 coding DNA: TGCGCCAGCAGCTTGCCCCCGGGACAACTCCCCTCTTTT. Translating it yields CASSLPPGQLPSF.

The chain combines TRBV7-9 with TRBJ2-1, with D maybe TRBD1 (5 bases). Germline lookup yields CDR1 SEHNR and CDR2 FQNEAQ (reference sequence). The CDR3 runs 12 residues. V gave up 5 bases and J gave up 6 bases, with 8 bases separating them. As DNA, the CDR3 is TGTGCCAGCAGCGAAAGGGGCAATGAGCAGTTCTTC. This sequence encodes CASSERGNEQFF. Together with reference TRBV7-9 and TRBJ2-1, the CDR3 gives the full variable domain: DTGVSQNPRHKITKRGQNVTFRCDPISEHNRLYWYRQTLGQGPEFLTYFQNEAQLEKSRLLSDRFSAERPKGSFSTLEIQRTEQGDSAMYLCASSERGNEQFFGPGTRLTVL.

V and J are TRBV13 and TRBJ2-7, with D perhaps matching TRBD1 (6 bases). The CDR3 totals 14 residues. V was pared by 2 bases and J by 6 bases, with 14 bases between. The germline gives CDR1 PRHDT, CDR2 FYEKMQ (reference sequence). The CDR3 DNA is TGTGCCAGCAGCTTAAATGGGGGCCCCGTCGAGCAGTACTTC. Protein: CASSLNGGPVEQYF.

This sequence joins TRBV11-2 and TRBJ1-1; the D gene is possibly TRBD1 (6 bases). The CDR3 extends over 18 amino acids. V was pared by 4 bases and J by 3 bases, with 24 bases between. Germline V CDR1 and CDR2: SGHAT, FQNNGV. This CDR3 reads CASSSSVQGRLKDTEAFF. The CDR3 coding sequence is TGTGCCAGCAGCTCCTCCGTGCAGGGGAGGTTGAAGGACACTGAAGCTTTCTTT. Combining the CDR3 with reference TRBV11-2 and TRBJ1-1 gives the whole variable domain EAGVAQSPRYKIIEKRQSVAFWCNPISGHATLYWYQQILGQGPKLLIQFQNNGVVDDSQLPKDRFSAERLKGVDSTLKIQPAKLEDSAVYLCASSSSVQGRLKDTEAFFGQGTRLTVV.

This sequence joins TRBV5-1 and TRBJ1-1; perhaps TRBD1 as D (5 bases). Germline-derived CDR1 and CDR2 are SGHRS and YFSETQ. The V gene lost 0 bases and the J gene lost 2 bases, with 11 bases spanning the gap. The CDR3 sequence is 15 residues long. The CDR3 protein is CASSLVTADNTEAFF. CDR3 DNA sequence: TGCGCCAGCAGCTTGGTGACAGCCGATAACACTGAAGCTTTCTTT.

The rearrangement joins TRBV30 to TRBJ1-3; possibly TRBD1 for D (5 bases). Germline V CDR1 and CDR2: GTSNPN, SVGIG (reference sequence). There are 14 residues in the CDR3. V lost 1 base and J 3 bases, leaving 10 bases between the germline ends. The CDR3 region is CAWSGAGVGNTIYF. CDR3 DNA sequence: TGTGCCTGGAGTGGGGCGGGGGTTGGAAACACCATATATTTT.

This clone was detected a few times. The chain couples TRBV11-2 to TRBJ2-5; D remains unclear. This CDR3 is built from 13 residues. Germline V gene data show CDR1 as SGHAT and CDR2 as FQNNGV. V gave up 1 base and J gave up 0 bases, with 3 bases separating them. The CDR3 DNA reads TGTGCCAGCAGCTTAGGGTACCAAGAGACCCAGTACTTC. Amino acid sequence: CASSLGYQETQYF.

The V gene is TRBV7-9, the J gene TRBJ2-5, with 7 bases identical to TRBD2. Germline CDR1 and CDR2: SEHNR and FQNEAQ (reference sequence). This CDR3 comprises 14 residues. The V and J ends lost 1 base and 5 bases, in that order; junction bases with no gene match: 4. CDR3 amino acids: CASSLGVGGETQYF. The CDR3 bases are TGTGCCAGCAGCTTAGGCGTGGGAGGGGAGACCCAGTACTTC.